This T cell receptor beta chain was obtained from a study of graft-versus-host responses after intestinal transplantation. The wider study: Transplants given to recipients were multivisceral, liver-intestinal, or isolated intestinal.

This clone was detected only a few times. Its antigen is as yet unknown. This specimen includes other DNA sequences encoding the same CDR3. The V gene's germline CDR1 is LNHDA and CDR2 SQIVND (reference sequence). The CDR3 is 13 residues long. V lost 5 bases to trimming and J lost 4 bases, with 12 bases between them. TCRdb's table, derived via immunoSEQ multiplex PCR, lists solely in-frame clones and lacks some. The sample has around 89,000 clones, roughly 90% seen once. Study-level points and caveats: Recipient bone marrow held GvH clones, some seen earlier in ileum or blood.

This chain connects TRBV19 to TRBJ2-7, with a tentative D call TRBD2 (5 bases). Sample: unstimulated CD8+ T cells sorted from spleen or lymph node cells, taken before transplant. This TCR derives from a human donor who was the organ donor for an intestinal transplant. CDR3 protein: CASSPGSGYEQYF. The CDR3 bases are TGTGCCAGTAGTCCAGGTTCGGGGTACGAGCAGTACTTC. The whole variable domain, remainder taken from reference TRBV19 and TRBJ2-7, is DGGITQSPKYLFRKEGQNVTLSCEQNLNHDAMYWYRQDPGQGLRLIYYSQIVNDFQKGDIAEGYSVSREKKESFPLTVTSAQKNPTAFYLCASSPGSGYEQYFGPGTRLTVT.